The TCR beta chain described here comes from a study of blood T cells in healthy people across ages (dated by TCRdb to the mid-2010s). Background on the whole study: In model experiments, template switching captured roughly one uniquely barcoded TCR beta cDNA molecule for every two T cells. Age-related changes in TCR beta repertoire diversity were measured in the study by deep sequencing normalized with unique cDNA molecular identifiers. The donors were divided into four age groups: young (average roughly 17 years), middle-aged (around 37), aged (about 60) and long-lived (more than 75). Donors of different ages were randomly distributed across sequencing lanes to avoid experimental bias. Using the same blood draw, the study looked at two additional independent replicas of 1 million unique cDNA reads for two donors, one aged 18 to 29 and the other aged 80 or older.

Measured from the cysteine to the phenylalanine, the CDR3 is 15 residues long. Just the 45-base CDR3 DNA is kept, in frame starting at base 1. The junction carries 21 bases between V and J, which are trimmed by 5 bases and 8 bases respectively. A remark on this clonotype: Its antigen is unknown. Within one base of it there is no much larger clone, and no base qualities were kept.

Libraries were constructed by 5' RACE. The instrument was an Illumina HiSeq 2500. A second PCR of about 7 to 12 cycles was run with a J-beta primer mix and a sample-barcoded 5' primer. A unique molecular identifier was introduced onto each TCR beta cDNA molecule by a template-switch 5' adaptor carrying 12 random nucleotides. Each sample yielded at least 2.5 million CDR3-containing paired-end reads. First-strand cDNA was synthesized from all RNA with the Mint cDNA synthesis kit, primed by a TRBC-specific oligonucleotide. Following uracil-DNA glycosylase treatment, all cDNA underwent a first 18-cycle PCR with the universal primers M1SS and BC2_uni_R. Processing in the source paper ran as follows. For normalization, 1 million high-quality reads were randomly selected from each sample, with every read carrying a distinct molecular identifier. Instead of being binned into consensus sequences, reads with shared molecular identifiers were discarded. CDR3 identification, clonotype clustering and error correction used MiTCR with a Q25 quality threshold and the strictest error-elimination algorithm. Lower-bound total TCR beta diversity was estimated with a nonparametric unseen species model using Euler transformation. Using fastp trimming at Q25 and MiXCR clonotype assembly, TCRdb reanalyzed the public sequencing data and kept in-frame beta chains. Rows matching on CDR3 protein sequence are summarized as one entry with the most common DNA and genes. TCRdb's processing, not the authors' own work, is the source of the V and J calls. The sample includes about 1.1 million distinct CDR3 sequences, with around two fifths observed a single time. The ten top clones hold around 14% of the sample.

Systemically healthy Caucasian individuals from Russia, around 38 in total and aged about 6 to 100 years, were included as donors. Around 9.9 milliliters of peripheral blood were collected from each donor into EDTA-treated Vacutainer tubes. Ficoll-Paque density-gradient centrifugation was used to isolate PBMCs, with at least 7 million per sample. Total RNA was extracted from PBMCs with Trizol reagent, with at least 6 micrograms obtained per sample. The percentages of naive CD45RAhigh/CD27high T cells were determined by flow cytometry on a PBMC aliquot from every donor. What the research found in general, with its limitations: Since profiling was done on bulk unsorted PBMCs, naive and antigen-experienced compartments could not be conclusively compared. As age increased, observed TCR beta diversity per million T cells dropped in a roughly linear way, and a significant reduction was already evident by age 40. Donor CMV infection status was unknown, potentially confounding age-related changes in expanded clonotypes. Estimates of total diversity based on one million sequenced T cells were considered lower bounds and underestimates. The percentage of naive T cells measured by flow cytometry correlated strongly with observed TCR beta diversity. Compared with the aged group, the long-lived group had more naive CD4+ T cells, fewer expanded clones and increased TCR diversity, suggesting age selection.

The receptor comes from a man aged 18 to 30 in good health. The specimen sequenced was blood. The rearranged segments are TRBV12-3 or TRBV12-4 and TRBJ1-2, with no D gene named confidently. The CDR3 region has the sequence CASSNQPTVTSGYTF. The DNA sequence is as follows: TGTGCCAGCAGTAACCAACCAACAGTGACCAGCGGCTACACCTTC.